This TCR beta chain was identified during a study of cytomegalovirus exposure and HLA in healthy donors. The donors were part of the approximately 120-subject validation cohort, which stood apart from the 666-subject first cohort. The V and J ends lost 6 bases and 5 bases respectively, with 15 bases between them. The CDR3 has 14 residues. Germline V CDR1 and CDR2: LNHDA, SQIVND (reference sequence). This table comes from immunoSEQ multiplex PCR, and its TCRdb copy is limited to in-frame clones, with some not included. The data show roughly 75,000 clones, roughly 94% seen once. The chain recombines TRBV19 with TRBJ2-3; D perhaps matches TRBD2 (6 bases). The receptor's source is a young woman in good health and CMV-seropositive. Material for sequencing was PBMCs. The CDR3 DNA sequence: TGTGCCAGTAGATCCGGGAGTACATTAGATACGCAGTATTTT. This gives the protein CASRSGSTLDTQYF.